A selection of T cell receptor beta chains follows, all from one sample in a study of OX40 agonist ivuxolimab in advanced cancers. Method: immunoSEQ multiplex PCR; TCRdb's copy keeps in-frame clones and lacks some. Of about 39,000 clones in the sample, 92% were seen once. Sequences were derived from CD4+ or CD8+ T cells sorted from blood, sampled in a trial of the OX40 agonist ivuxolimab. The receptor set was obtained from an adult with an advanced solid tumor such as melanoma, head and neck, liver or kidney cancer. Both conserved end residues are part of each CDR3. D genes are given only for firm matches. Some rows mark clone size as missing; the rest say once, few, many or name a class of expanded clone.

clone size,J gene,V gene,D gene,CDR3 protein,CDR3 DNA
few,TRBJ1-1,TRBV9,.,CASSVADSPYTEAFF,TGTGCCAGCAGCGTTGCGGACAGTCCTTACACTGAAGCTTTCTTT
.,TRBJ2-3,TRBV5-4,.,CASSPGVATAFTDTQYF,TGTGCCAGCAGCCCGGGGGTGGCGACTGCTTTCACAGATACGCAGTATTTT
.,TRBJ2-2,TRBV2,TRBD1,CASSPGQGNTGELFF,TGTGCCAGCAGTCCCGGACAGGGCAACACCGGGGAGCTGTTTTTT
.,TRBJ2-5,TRBV19,.,CASSIGWRESETQYF,TGTGCCAGTAGTATTGGCTGGAGGGAGTCGGAGACCCAGTACTTC
.,TRBJ1-2,TRBV28,.,CASSGRFTLRARGGYGYTF,TGTGCCAGCAGTGGCAGATTTACCCTCAGGGCCAGGGGAGGCTATGGCTACACCTTC
.,TRBJ2-4,TRBV10-2,.,CASSGAPEDIQYF,TGCGCCAGCAGTGGGGCTCCCGAGGACATTCAGTACTTC
.,TRBJ2-3,TRBV19,.,CASSMWGADTQYF,TGTGCCAGTAGTATGTGGGGAGCCGATACGCAGTATTTT
.,TRBJ2-7,TRBV2,.,CASSERVTYEQYF,TGTGCCAGCAGTGAAAGGGTAACCTACGAGCAGTACTTC
.,TRBJ1-2,TRBV2,.,CASSEVRGGYGYTF,TGTGCCAGCAGTGAAGTCCGGGGAGGGTATGGCTACACCTTC
.,TRBJ2-7,TRBV5-1,.,CASSLGTNYEQYF,TGCGCCAGCAGCCTCGGGACCAACTACGAGCAGTACTTC
.,TRBJ2-2,TRBV4-1,TRBD2,CASSPGPGREGGELFF,TGCGCCAGCAGCCCAGGACCTGGGCGGGAGGGCGGGGAGCTGTTTTTT
.,TRBJ2-7,TRBV4-1,.,CASSQVGGYLGSEYEQYF,TGCGCCAGCAGCCAAGTAGGTGGATATTTGGGGAGTGAGTACGAGCAGTACTTC
few,TRBJ2-7,TRBV7-9,.,CASQQSYEQYF,TGTGCCAGCCAGCAGTCCTACGAGCAGTACTTC
.,TRBJ2-3,TRBV7-7,TRBD2,CASSLVGGRGDTQYF,TGTGCTAGCAGCTTAGTGGGCGGGAGAGGAGATACGCAGTATTTT
.,TRBJ2-7,TRBV7-9,.,CASSLAVPEQYF,TGTGCCAGCAGCTTAGCGGTCCCCGAGCAGTACTTC
once,TRBJ1-5,TRBV27,TRBD1,CASSLGQGYQPQHF,TGTGCCAGCAGCCTCGGACAGGGCTATCAGCCCCAGCATTTT
.,TRBJ1-5,TRBV28,.,CASSPTGRAEHF,TGTGCCAGCAGCCCTACGGGGCGGGCAGAACATTTT
.,TRBJ2-6,TRBV6-6,.,CAGYSGANVLTF,TGTGCCGGATACTCTGGGGCCAACGTCCTGACTTTC
.,TRBJ2-7,TRBV4-1,.,CASSPPGSLYEQYF,TGCGCCAGCAGCCCGCCAGGGTCCCTTTACGAGCAGTACTTC
.,TRBJ2-3,TRBV2,.,CASSNYPQYASTDTQYF,TGTGCCAGCAGTAACTATCCGCAGTACGCTAGCACAGATACGCAGTATTTT
.,TRBJ2-7,TRBV7-9,.,CASSLVRRGRPYEQYF,TGTGCCAGCAGCTTAGTGAGGCGAGGAAGGCCCTACGAGCAGTACTTC
.,TRBJ2-1,TRBV9,TRBD2,CASSPTGTSFSEQFF,TGTGCCAGCAGCCCAACCGGGACTAGCTTTAGTGAGCAGTTCTTC
.,TRBJ2-3,TRBV7-9,.,CASSFEESDTQYF,TGTGCCAGCAGCTTTGAGGAGTCGGATACGCAGTATTTT
.,TRBJ2-5,TRBV19,.,CASSSWGAPQETQYF,TGTGCCAGTAGTTCCTGGGGTGCCCCCCAAGAGACCCAGTACTTC
once,TRBJ2-2,TRBV7-3,.,CASSSVNGELFF,TGTGCCAGCAGCTCTGTGAACGGGGAGCTGTTTTTT
.,TRBJ2-2,TRBV28,.,CASSPTRAGELFF,TGTGCCAGCAGCCCAACTAGGGCCGGGGAGCTGTTTTTT
once,TRBJ2-3,TRBV7-9,.,CASSLALADTQYF,TGTGCCAGCAGCTTAGCACTAGCAGATACGCAGTATTTT
few,TRBJ2-7,TRBV7-9,.,CASSPYEQYF,TGTGCCAGCAGCCCCTACGAGCAGTACTTC